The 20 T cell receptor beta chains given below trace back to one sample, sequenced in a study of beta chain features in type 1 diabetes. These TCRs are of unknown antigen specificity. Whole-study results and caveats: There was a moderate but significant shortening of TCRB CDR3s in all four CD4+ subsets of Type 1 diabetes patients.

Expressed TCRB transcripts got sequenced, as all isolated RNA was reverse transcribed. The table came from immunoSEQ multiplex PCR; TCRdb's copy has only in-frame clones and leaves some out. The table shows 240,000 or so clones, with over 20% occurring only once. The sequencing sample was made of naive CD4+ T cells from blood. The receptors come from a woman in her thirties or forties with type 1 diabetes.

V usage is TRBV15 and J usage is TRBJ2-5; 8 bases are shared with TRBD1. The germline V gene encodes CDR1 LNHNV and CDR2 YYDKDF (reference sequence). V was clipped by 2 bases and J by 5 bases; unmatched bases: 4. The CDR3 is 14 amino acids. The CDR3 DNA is TGTGCCACCAGCAGACCTCAGGGGGCTGAGACCCAGTACTTC. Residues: CATSRPQGAETQYF.

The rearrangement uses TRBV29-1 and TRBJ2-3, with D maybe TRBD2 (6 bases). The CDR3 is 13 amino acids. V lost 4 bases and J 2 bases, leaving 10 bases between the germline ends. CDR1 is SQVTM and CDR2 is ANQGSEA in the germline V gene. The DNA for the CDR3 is TGCAGCGTTGGCGGGATAAACACAGATACGCAGTATTTT. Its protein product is CSVGGINTDTQYF.

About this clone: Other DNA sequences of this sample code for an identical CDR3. For the CDR3, the DNA is TGCGCCAGCAGCCAAGAAACGGGAGAGACCCAGTACTTC. Protein sequence: CASSQETGETQYF. The chain recombines TRBV4-3 with TRBJ2-5; D unresolved. With 0 bases removed from V and 4 bases from J, the gap between germline ends came to 6 bases. The CDR3 is 13 amino acids. Germline-derived CDR1 and CDR2 are LGHNA and YSLEER.

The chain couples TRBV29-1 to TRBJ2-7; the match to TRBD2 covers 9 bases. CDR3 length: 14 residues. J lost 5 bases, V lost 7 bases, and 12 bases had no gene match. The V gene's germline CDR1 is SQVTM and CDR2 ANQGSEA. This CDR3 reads CSATGAGGSDEQYF. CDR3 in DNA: TGCAGCGCAACAGGGGCGGGAGGGAGCGACGAGCAGTACTTC.

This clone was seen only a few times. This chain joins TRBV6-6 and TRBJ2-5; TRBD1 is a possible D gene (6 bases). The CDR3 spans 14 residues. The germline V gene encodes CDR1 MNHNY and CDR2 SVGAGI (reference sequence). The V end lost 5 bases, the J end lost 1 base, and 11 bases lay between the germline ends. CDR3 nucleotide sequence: TGTGCCAGCAGTCCCCCGACAGGCCAAGAGACCCAGTACTTC. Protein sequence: CASSPPTGQETQYF.

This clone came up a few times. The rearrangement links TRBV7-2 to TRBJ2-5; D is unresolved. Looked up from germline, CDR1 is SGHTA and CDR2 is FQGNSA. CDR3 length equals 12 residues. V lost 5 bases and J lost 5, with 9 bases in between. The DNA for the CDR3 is TGTGCCAGCAGCGGAGTCGGGGAGACCCAGTACTTC. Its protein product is CASSGVGETQYF.

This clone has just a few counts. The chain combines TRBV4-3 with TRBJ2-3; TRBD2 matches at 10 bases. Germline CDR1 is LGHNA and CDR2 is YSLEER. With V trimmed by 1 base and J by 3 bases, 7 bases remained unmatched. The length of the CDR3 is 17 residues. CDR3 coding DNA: TGCGCCAGCAGCCAAGGGAGCGGGGGGGCCGGTACAGATACGCAGTATTTT. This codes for CASSQGSGGAGTDTQYF.

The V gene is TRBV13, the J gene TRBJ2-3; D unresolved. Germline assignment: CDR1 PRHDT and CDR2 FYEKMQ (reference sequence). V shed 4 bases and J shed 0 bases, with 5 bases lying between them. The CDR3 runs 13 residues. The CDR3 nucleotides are TGTGCCAGCAGCTCGACTAGCACAGATACGCAGTATTTT. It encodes CASSSTSTDTQYF.

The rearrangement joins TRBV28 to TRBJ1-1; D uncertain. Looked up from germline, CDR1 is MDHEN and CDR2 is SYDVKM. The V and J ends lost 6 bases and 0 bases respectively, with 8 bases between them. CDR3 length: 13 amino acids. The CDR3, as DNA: TGTGCCAGCAGACCTCACATGAACACTGAAGCTTTCTTT. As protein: CASRPHMNTEAFF.

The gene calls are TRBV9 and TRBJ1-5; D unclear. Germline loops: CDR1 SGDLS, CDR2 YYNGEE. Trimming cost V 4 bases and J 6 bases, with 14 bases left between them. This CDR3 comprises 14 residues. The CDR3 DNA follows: TGTGCCAGCAGCTCGACATCAGGTGTTCAGCCCCAGCATTTT. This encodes CASSSTSGVQPQHF.

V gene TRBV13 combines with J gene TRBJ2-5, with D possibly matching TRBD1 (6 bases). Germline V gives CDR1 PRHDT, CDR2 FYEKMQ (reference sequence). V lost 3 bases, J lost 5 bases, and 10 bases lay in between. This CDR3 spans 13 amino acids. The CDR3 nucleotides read TGTGCCAGCAGCTTCGACAGGATGGAGACCCAGTACTTC. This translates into CASSFDRMETQYF.

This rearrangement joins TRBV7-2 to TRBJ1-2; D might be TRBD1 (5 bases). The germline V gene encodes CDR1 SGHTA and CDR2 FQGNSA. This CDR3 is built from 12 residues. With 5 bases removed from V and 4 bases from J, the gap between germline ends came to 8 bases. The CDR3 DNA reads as TGTGCCAGCAGCCCCCAGGGCTATGGCTACACCTTC. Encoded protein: CASSPQGYGYTF. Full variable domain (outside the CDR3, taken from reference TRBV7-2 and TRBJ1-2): GAGVSQSPSNKVTEKGKDVELRCDPISGHTALYWYRQSLGQGLEFLIYFQGNSAPDKSGLPSDRFSAERTGGSVSTLTIQRTQQEDSAVYLCASSPQGYGYTFGSGTRLTVV.

The CDR3 DNA reads TGTGCCAGCAACCCCCTGGTCACAGACCAAGTGGACCAGTACTTC. This translates into CASNPLVTDQVDQYF. J is TRBJ2-5 and V is TRBV7-2, with no clear D. Trimming removed 7 bases at V and 10 bases at J, with 25 bases between. The CDR3 consists of 15 residues. Germline assignment: CDR1 SGHTA and CDR2 FQGNSA.

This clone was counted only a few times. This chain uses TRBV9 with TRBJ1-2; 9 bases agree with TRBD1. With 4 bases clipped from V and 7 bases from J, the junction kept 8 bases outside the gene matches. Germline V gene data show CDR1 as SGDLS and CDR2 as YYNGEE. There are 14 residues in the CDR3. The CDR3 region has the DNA TGTGCCAGCAGCCCTCGACAGGGGGTGTCTGGCTACACCTTC. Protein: CASSPRQGVSGYTF.

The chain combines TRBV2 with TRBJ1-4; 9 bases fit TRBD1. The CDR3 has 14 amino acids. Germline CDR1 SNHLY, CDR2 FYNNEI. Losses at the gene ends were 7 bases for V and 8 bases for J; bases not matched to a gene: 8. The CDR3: CASTQGTGKEKLFF. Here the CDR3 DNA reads TGTGCCAGCACGCAAGGGACAGGGAAAGAAAAACTGTTTTTT.

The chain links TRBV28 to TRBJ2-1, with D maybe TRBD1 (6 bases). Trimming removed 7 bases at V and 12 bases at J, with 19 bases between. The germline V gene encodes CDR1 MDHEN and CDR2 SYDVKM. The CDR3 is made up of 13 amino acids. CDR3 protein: CASTSRTDLGQFF. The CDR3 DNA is TGTGCCAGCACCTCCCGGACAGACCTTGGGCAGTTCTTC.

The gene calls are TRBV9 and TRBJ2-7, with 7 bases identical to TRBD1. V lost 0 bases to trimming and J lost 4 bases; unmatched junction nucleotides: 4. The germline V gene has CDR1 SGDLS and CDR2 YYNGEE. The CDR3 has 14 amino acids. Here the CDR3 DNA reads TGTGCCAGCAGCGTAGGGGAACAGGGGTACGAGCAGTACTTC. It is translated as CASSVGEQGYEQYF.

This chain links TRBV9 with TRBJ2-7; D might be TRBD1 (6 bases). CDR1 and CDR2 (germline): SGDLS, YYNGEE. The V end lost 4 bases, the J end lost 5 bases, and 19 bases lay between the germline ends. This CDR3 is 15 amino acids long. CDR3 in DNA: TGTGCCAGCAGCCCAACAGGGAGTATTGTGAACGAGCAGTACTTC. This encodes CASSPTGSIVNEQYF.

CDR3 nucleotides: TGTGCCAGCAGTACAGGGAGAGGCAACACAGATACGCAGTATTTT. It is translated as CASSTGRGNTDTQYF. V is TRBV25-1 and J is TRBJ2-3; D possibly corresponds to TRBD1 (6 bases). The CDR3 sequence is 15 residues long. Trimming stripped 5 bases from V and 2 bases from J, with 14 bases between. In germline, CDR1 is MGHDK, CDR2 SYGVNS.

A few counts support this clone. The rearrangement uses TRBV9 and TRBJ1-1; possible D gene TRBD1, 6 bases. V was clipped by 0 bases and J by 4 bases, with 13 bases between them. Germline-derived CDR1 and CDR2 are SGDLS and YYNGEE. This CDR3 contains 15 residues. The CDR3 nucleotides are TGTGCCAGCAGCGTAGAGGGCAGGGGCGGCACTGAAGCTTTCTTT. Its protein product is CASSVEGRGGTEAFF.